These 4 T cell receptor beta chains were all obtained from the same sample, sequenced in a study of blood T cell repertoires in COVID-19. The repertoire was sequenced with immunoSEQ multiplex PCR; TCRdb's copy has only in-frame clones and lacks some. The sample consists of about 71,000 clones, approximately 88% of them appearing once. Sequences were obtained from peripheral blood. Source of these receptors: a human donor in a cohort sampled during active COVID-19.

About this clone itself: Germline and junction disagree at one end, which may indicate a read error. CDR3 region: CSAENGPGIF. The CDR3 nucleotides are TGCAGTGCTGAAAATGGGCCAGGGATCTTC. The chain links TRBV20-1 to TRBJ1-2, with D maybe TRBD1 (5 bases). There are 10 residues in the CDR3. Germline V CDR1 and CDR2: DFQATT, SNEGSKA (reference sequence).

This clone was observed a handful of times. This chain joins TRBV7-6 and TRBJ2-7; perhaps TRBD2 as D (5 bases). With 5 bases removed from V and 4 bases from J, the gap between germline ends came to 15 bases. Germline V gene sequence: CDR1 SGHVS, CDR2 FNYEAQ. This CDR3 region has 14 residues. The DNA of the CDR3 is TGTGCCAGCAGCCGGACCTCCCCGGGGTACGAGCAGTACTTC. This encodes CASSRTSPGYEQYF.

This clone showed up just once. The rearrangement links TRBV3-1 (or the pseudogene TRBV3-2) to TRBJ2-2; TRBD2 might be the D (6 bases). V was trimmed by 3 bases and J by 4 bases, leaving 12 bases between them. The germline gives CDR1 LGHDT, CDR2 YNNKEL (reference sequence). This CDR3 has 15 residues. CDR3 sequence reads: CASSQAGTLTGELFF. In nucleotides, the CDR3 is TGTGCCAGCAGCCAGGCCGGGACTCTCACCGGGGAGCTGTTTTTT.

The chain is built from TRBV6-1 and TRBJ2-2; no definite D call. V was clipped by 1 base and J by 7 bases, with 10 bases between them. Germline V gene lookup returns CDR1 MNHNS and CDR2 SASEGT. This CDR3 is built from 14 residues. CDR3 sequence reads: CASSEGAARGELFF. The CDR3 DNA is TGTGCCAGCAGTGAAGGGGCAGCCCGCGGGGAGCTGTTTTTT.